Listed below are T cell receptor beta chains from one sample, sequenced in a study of blood T cell repertoires in COVID-19. Profiling relied on immunoSEQ multiplex PCR, and the TCRdb table lists in-frame clones only, not all of them. This table holds under 200,000 clones, less than 90% found once. The sequenced sample was peripheral blood. The receptor set was obtained from a woman in her 70s with COVID-19, enrolled during active disease. CDR3s include the opening cysteine and the closing phenylalanine or tryptophan. D genes are given only for firm matches. Only part of the rows carry a size: once, few, many, or a class if the clone is expanded.

TRBV5-6	TRBJ2-2	TRBD1	NA	TGTGCCAGCAGTTGGACAGGGAACACCGGGGAGCTGTTTTTT	CASSWTGNTGELFF
TRBV5-6	TRBJ1-4	NA	NA	TGTGCCAGCAGCTTGACAGGGATTAGGGAAAAACTGTTTTTT	CASSLTGIREKLFF
TRBV15	TRBJ1-2	NA	NA	TGTGCCACCAGCAGAGATTTCAGCTATGGCTACACCTTC	CATSRDFSYGYTF
TRBV11-2	TRBJ2-1	NA	NA	TGTGCCAGCAAGGGGGGGAATGAGCAGTTCTTC	CASKGGNEQFF
TRBV28	TRBJ2-2	NA	once	TGTGCCAGTGACCGGGACTGGAACACCGGGGAGCTGTTTTTT	CASDRDWNTGELFF
TRBV7-3	TRBJ1-6	NA	NA	TGTGCCAGCAGCTTCCTAGGACAGAACTCACCCCTCCACTTT	CASSFLGQNSPLHF
TRBV7-2	TRBJ1-1	TRBD1	NA	TGTGCCAGCAGCTTAGCGAGGACAGGGGCCTCCACTGAAGCTTTCTTT	CASSLARTGASTEAFF
TRBV19	TRBJ1-6	NA	NA	TGTGCCAGTAGCAACACTGGGGGGAGTCCCCTCCACTTT	CASSNTGGSPLHF
TRBV4-2	TRBJ2-2	NA	few	TGTGCCAGCAGCCCCCTCGTAGGGGAAAACGGGGAGCTGTTTTTT	CASSPLVGENGELFF
TRBV6-5	TRBJ1-5	NA	NA	TGTGCCACCTTGGACAGCCAAAATCAGCCCCAGCATTTT	CATLDSQNQPQHF
TRBV7-9	TRBJ1-2	NA	NA	TGTGCCAGCAGCTTGAGCCAGGTTGGCTCTACTGGCTACACCTTC	CASSLSQVGSTGYTF
TRBV11-3	TRBJ1-1	NA	NA	TGTGCCAGCAGCCGTGGGGGCACGAACACTGAAGCTTTCTTT	CASSRGGTNTEAFF
TRBV19	TRBJ2-6	TRBD1	NA	TGTGCCAGTTACTCCGGGACAGGAGAATTTGGTACTGGGGCCAACGTCCTGACTTTC	CASYSGTGEFGTGANVLTF
TRBV4-2	TRBJ1-1	NA	NA	TGTGCCAGCAGCCAAGATGGAGCGAACACTGAAGCTTTCTTT	CASSQDGANTEAFF
TRBV4-1	TRBJ2-5	NA	NA	TGCGCCAGCAGCCAAGCCGGGACACTACAAGAGACCCAGTACTTC	CASSQAGTLQETQYF
TRBV18	TRBJ2-3	TRBD1	NA	TGTGCCAGCTCATGGGGACAGGGATTAGACACGCAGTATTTT	CASSWGQGLDTQYF
TRBV2	TRBJ1-5	NA	NA	TGTGCCAGCAGTGAGGGAGGGGATAATCAGCCCCAGCATTTT	CASSEGGDNQPQHF
TRBV2	TRBJ2-1	NA	NA	TGTGCCAGCAGTGATGGGCAGGGGAATTACAATGAGCAGTTCTTC	CASSDGQGNYNEQFF
TRBV30	TRBJ2-1	TRBD2	NA	TGTGCCTGGACCCAGAGGGGACTAGCGGTTAATGAGCAGTTCTTC	CAWTQRGLAVNEQFF
TRBV6-6	TRBJ2-3	TRBD2	NA	TGTGCCAGCAGTTACGCGGGAGGGGATACGCAGTATTTT	CASSYAGGDTQYF
TRBV19	TRBJ2-4	NA	NA	TGTGCCAGTACCCTAGGCAGGGGAATTGAAAACATTCAGTACTTC	CASTLGRGIENIQYF
TRBV5-8	TRBJ2-1	TRBD2	NA	TGTGCCAGCAGCTTGGTTCCGCGGGAGGGCCGGTACAATGAGCAGTTCTTC	CASSLVPREGRYNEQFF
TRBV28	TRBJ2-2	NA	NA	TGTGCCAGCAGAGCATCGGACATGAACACCGGGGAGCTGTTTTTT	CASRASDMNTGELFF
TRBV24-1	TRBJ1-2	TRBD1	NA	TGTGCCACCAGTGATCTCAGGGGGCAGGATGGCTACACCTTC	CATSDLRGQDGYTF
TRBV27	TRBJ2-7	TRBD1	NA	TGTGCCAGCAGTGTCCGCCGGGACAGGGATAACGAGCAGTACTTC	CASSVRRDRDNEQYF
TRBV7-2	TRBJ1-4	NA	NA	TGTGCCAGCAGCTCAGGGTTTGAAAAACTGTTTTTT	CASSSGFEKLFF
TRBV28	TRBJ1-1	TRBD1	NA	TGTGCCAGTCGACAGGGGGCGCGTGTTGAAGCTTTCTTT	CASRQGARVEAFF
TRBV6-5	TRBJ1-6	NA	NA	TGTGCCAGCAGTTACCCCCGGAGGGATTCACCCCTCCACTTT	CASSYPRRDSPLHF
TRBV7-6	TRBJ1-5	TRBD1	once	TGTGCCAGCAGCTTAGGAGCGACAGGGATTGGGCCCCAGCATTTT	CASSLGATGIGPQHF
TRBV5-1	TRBJ2-1	TRBD2	NA	TGCGCCAGCAGCTCTACATTAGCGGGGGCCGCCTACAATGAGCAGTTCTTC	CASSSTLAGAAYNEQFF
TRBV3-1/TRBV3-2	TRBJ1-1	NA	few	TGTGCCAGCAGCCAATCCAGGCTTTTCACTGAAGCTTTCTTT	CASSQSRLFTEAFF
TRBV7-2	TRBJ2-7	TRBD1	NA	TGTGCCAGCAGCCCCCTGGTGAGGACAGGGACCTACGAGCAGTACTTC	CASSPLVRTGTYEQYF
TRBV6-5	TRBJ1-4	NA	NA	TGTGCCAGCAGTTACCTGGGCATCAGGGGAGAGGAAAAACTGTTTTTT	CASSYLGIRGEEKLFF
TRBV19	TRBJ1-1	TRBD1	few	TGTGCCAGTAGTAGTTCACACAGGGGGAACACTGAAGCTTTCTTT	CASSSSHRGNTEAFF
TRBV6-1	TRBJ2-5	NA	NA	TGTGCCAGCAGTGAAGCGTTCCAGGGGCGGGAGACCCAGTACTTC	CASSEAFQGRETQYF
TRBV28	TRBJ2-7	TRBD1	NA	TGTGCCAGCAGTTTTATAGGGGGCAGGGGTAACCGTCGCGCGGACGAGCAGTACTTC	CASSFIGGRGNRRADEQYF
TRBV2	TRBJ2-2	TRBD2	NA	TGTGCCAGCAGGGCTAGCGGGAGTCCCGGGGAGCTGTTTTTT	CASRASGSPGELFF
TRBV12-3/TRBV12-4	TRBJ1-2	NA	NA	TGTGCCAGCAGTTTTACAGGGTTAGGCTACACCTTC	CASSFTGLGYTF
TRBV5-1	TRBJ2-3	TRBD1	NA	TGCGCCAGCAGCTTGGCGACAGGGTATGAGACAGATACGCAGTATTTT	CASSLATGYETDTQYF
TRBV21-1	TRBJ1-5	NA	NA	TGTGCCAGCAGCCCTCGGGACAGGGGGAGGGATAGCAATCAGCCCCAGCATTTT	CASSPRDRGRDSNQPQHF
TRBV11-2	TRBJ1-6	NA	NA	TGTGCCAGCAGCTTAGTTGGGGCAGGGAACAATTCACCCCTCCACTTT	CASSLVGAGNNSPLHF
TRBV6-6	TRBJ1-5	NA	NA	TGTGCCAGCAGTTACTTAGGTGGGGAGGAGCCCCAGCATTTT	CASSYLGGEEPQHF
TRBV18	TRBJ1-1	NA	NA	TGTGCCAGCTCACCTGGGTGGGGGCGGAACACTGAAGCTTTCTTT	CASSPGWGRNTEAFF
TRBV10-3	TRBJ1-3	TRBD1	once	TGTGCCATCACTAAAAACCCTTCCGCCGGGGACAGGGCTGGAAACACCATATATTTT	CAITKNPSAGDRAGNTIYF
TRBV18	TRBJ1-1	TRBD1	NA	TGTGCCAGCTCACAGGACAGGTCCCCCCCGGCTGAAGCTTTCTTT	CASSQDRSPPAEAFF
TRBV2	TRBJ2-7	TRBD1	NA	TGTGCCAGCAGTCCCCAGACAGGGTACGAGCAGTACTTC	CASSPQTGYEQYF
TRBV6-5	TRBJ1-1	NA	NA	TGTGCCAGCGAGGGCAAGGGAGTGGTGAACACTGAAGCTTTCTTT	CASEGKGVVNTEAFF
TRBV28	TRBJ1-6	NA	NA	TGTGCCAGCAGTTTCCGGTCACCCCTCCACTTT	CASSFRSPLHF
TRBV5-1	TRBJ1-4	NA	few	TGCGCCAGCAGCTTGAAGGGGAATAATGAAAAACTGTTTTTT	CASSLKGNNEKLFF
TRBV11-1	TRBJ1-1	NA	NA	TGTGCCAGCAGCCTTTTACCCGGACGGGGCACTGAAGCTTTCTTT	CASSLLPGRGTEAFF
TRBV28	TRBJ1-1	NA	NA	TGTGCCAGCAGTTCCCCCGACAGCATGAACACTGAAGCTTTCTTT	CASSSPDSMNTEAFF
TRBV5-1	TRBJ1-6	NA	NA	TGCGCCAGCAGCTTACAAGTAGACAGTAATTCACCCCTCCACTTT	CASSLQVDSNSPLHF
TRBV19	TRBJ1-1	NA	NA	TGTGCCAGTAATCCAGGGTCTATCACTGAAGCTTTCTTT	CASNPGSITEAFF
TRBV6-1	TRBJ2-1	TRBD2	NA	TGTGCCAGCAGTGAACATGGCGGGAGGGACAATGAGCAGTTCTTC	CASSEHGGRDNEQFF
TRBV6-5	TRBJ1-2	TRBD1	NA	TGTGCCAGCAGTAATGCCGACAGGGGCTATGGCTACACCTTC	CASSNADRGYGYTF
TRBV11-2	TRBJ2-5	TRBD1	NA	TGTGCCAGCAGCTTAGCAGGGACAGGGCAAGAGACCCAGTACTTC	CASSLAGTGQETQYF
TRBV6-5	TRBJ2-5	TRBD1	NA	TGTGCCAGCAGCCCCCGGGACAGGGCGAAGGAGACCCAGTACTTC	CASSPRDRAKETQYF
TRBV11-2	TRBJ2-1	TRBD2	NA	TGTGCCAGCAGCCCAACTTCGCGGGAGAATGAGCAGTTCTTC	CASSPTSRENEQFF
TRBV27	TRBJ2-1	TRBD2	NA	TGTGCCAGCAGCGGCGGGAGAGTGGGTGAGCAGTTCTTC	CASSGGRVGEQFF